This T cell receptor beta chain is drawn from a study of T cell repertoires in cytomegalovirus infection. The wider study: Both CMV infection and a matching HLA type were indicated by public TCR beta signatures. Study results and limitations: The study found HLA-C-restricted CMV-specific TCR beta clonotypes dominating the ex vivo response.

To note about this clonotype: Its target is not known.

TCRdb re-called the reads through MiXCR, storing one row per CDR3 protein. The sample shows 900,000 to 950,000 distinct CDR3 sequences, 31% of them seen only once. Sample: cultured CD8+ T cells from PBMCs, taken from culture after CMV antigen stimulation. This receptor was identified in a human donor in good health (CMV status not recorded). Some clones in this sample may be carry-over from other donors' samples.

The CDR3 spells CASTYGLAGDNEQFF. As DNA, the CDR3 is TGTGCCAGCACCTACGGACTAGCGGGGGACAATGAGCAGTTCTTC. The chain is built from TRBV6-2 or TRBV6-3 and TRBJ2-1; TRBD2 matches 13 bases. Trimming took 7 bases from V and 5 from J; bases not matched to a gene: 5. Looked up from germline, CDR1 is MNHEY and CDR2 is SVGEGT. CDR3 length: 15 amino acids.